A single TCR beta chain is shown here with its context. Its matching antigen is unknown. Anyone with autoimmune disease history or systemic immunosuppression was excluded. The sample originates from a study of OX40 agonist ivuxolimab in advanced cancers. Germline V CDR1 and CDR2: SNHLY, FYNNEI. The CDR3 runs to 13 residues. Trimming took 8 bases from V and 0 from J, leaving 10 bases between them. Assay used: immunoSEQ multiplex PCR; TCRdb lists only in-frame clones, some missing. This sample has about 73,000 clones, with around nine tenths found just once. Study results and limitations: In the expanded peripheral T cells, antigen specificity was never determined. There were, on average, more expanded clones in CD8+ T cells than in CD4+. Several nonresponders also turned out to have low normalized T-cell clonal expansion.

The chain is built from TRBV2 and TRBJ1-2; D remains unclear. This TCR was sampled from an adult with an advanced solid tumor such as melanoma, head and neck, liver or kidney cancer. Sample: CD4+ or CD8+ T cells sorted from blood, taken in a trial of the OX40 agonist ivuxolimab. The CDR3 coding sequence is TGTGCCAGCCCGTCAGGAACTAACTATGGCTACACCTTC. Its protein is CASPSGTNYGYTF.